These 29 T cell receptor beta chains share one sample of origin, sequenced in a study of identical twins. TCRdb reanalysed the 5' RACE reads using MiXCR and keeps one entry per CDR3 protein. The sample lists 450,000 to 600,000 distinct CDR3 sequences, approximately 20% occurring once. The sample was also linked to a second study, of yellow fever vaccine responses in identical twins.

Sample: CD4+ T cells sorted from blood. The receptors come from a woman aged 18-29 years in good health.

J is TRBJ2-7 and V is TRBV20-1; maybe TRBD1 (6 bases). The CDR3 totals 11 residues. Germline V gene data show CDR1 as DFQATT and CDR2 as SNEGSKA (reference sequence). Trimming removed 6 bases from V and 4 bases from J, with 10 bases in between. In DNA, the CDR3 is TGCAGTGCAGGACAGTTTTACGAGCAGTACGTC. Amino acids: CSAGQFYEQYV.

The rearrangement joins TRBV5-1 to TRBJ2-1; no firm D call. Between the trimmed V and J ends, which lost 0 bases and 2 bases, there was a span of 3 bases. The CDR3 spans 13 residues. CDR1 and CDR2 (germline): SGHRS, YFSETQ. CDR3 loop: CASSLDPYNEQFF. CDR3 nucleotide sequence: TGCGCCAGCAGCTTGGACCCCTACAATGAGCAGTTCTTC.

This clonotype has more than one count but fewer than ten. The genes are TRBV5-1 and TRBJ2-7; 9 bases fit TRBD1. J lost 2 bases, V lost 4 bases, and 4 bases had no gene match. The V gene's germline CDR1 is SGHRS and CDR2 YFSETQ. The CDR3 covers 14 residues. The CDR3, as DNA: TGCGCCAGCAGCGAGACAGGGGGGGCCTACGAGCAGTACTTC. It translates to CASSETGGAYEQYF. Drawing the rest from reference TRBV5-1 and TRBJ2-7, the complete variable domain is KAGVTQTPRYLIKTRGQQVTLSCSPISGHRSVSWYQQTPGQGLQFLFEYFSETQRNKGNFPGRFSGRQFSNSRSEMNVSTLELGDSALYLCASSETGGAYEQYFGPGTRLTVT.

This CDR3 is CAISERGLSVPYEQYV. As DNA, the CDR3 is TGTGCCATCAGTGAGCGGGGACTATCGGTTCCCTACGAGCAGTACGTC. The rearrangement uses TRBV10-3 and TRBJ2-7; 7 positions agree with TRBD2. V lost 2 bases to trimming and J lost 2 bases; unmatched junction nucleotides: 9. Germline CDR1 is ENHRY and CDR2 is SYGVKD. The CDR3 is 16 amino acids.

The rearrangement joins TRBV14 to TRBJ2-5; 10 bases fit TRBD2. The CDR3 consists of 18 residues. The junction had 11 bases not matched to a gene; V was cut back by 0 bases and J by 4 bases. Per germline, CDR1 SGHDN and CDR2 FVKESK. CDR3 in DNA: TGTGCCAGCAGCCAAGATCGCGGGCTAGCGGGAGTACGAGAGACCCAGTACTTC. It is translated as CASSQDRGLAGVRETQYF.

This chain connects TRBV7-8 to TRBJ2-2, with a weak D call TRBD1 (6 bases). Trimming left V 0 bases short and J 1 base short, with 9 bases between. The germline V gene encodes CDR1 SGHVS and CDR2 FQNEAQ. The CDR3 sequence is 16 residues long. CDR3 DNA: TGTGCCAGCAGCTTAGCGGGACACTTGAACACCGGGGAGCTGTTTTTT. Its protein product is CASSLAGHLNTGELFF.

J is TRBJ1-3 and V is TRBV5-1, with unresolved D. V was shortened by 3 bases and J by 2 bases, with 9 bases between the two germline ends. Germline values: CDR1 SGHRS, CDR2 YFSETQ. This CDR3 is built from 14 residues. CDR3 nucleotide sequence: TGCGCCAGCAGCTCGGGTCCCCCTGGAAACACCATATATTTT. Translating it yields CASSSGPPGNTIYF.

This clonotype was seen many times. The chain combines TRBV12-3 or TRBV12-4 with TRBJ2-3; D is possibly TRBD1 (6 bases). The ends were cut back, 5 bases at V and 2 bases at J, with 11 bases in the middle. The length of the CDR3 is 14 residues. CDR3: CASSPGQLTDTQYF. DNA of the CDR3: TGTGCCAGCAGTCCCGGACAGCTCACAGATACGCAGTATTTT.

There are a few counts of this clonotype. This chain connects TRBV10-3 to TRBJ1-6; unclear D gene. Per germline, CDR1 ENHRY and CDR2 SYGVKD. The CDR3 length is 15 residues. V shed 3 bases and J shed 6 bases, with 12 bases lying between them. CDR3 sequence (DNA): TGTGCCATCAGTGAAGGCGGAGCCCTTAATTCACCCCTCCACTTT. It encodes CAISEGGALNSPLHF.

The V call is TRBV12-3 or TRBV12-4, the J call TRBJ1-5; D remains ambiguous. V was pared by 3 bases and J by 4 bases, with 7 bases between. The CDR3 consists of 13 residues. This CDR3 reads CASSFSENQPQHF. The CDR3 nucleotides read TGTGCCAGCAGTTTCTCTGAGAATCAGCCCCAGCATTTT.

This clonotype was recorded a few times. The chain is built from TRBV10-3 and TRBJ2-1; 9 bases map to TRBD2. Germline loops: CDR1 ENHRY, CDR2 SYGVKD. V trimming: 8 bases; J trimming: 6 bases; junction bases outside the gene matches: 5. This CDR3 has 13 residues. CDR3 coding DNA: TGTGCCATCGGCGGGAGGGACATCAATGAGCAGTTCTTC. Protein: CAIGGRDINEQFF.

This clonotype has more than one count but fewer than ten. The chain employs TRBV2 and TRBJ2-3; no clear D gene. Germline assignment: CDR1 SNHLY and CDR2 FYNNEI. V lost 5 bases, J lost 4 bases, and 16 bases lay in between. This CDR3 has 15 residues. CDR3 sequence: CASSSGPLRSDTQYF. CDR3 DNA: TGTGCCAGCAGTTCGGGCCCCCTACGGTCAGATACGCAGTATTTT.

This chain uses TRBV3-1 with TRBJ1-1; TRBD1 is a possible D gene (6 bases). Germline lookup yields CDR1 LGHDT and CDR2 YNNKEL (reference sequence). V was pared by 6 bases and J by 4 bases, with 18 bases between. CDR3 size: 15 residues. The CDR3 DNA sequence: TGTGCCAGCAGAATTACCGGGACACTCCTCACTGAAGCTTTCTTT. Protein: CASRITGTLLTEAFF.

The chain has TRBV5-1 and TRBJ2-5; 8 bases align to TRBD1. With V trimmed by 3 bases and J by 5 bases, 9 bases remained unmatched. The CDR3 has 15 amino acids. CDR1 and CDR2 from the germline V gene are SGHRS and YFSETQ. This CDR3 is CASSSPGQAGETQYF. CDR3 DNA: TGCGCCAGCAGCTCTCCGGGACAGGCTGGGGAGACCCAGTACTTC.

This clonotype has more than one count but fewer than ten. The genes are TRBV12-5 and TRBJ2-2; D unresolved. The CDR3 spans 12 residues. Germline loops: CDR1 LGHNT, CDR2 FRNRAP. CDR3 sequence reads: CSSPFNTGELFF. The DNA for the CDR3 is TGTTCGAGCCCTTTTAACACCGGGGAGCTGTTTTTT.

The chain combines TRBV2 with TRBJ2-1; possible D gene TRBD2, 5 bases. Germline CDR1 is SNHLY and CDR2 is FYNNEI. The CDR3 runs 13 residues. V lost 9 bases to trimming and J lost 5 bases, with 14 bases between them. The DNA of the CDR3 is TGTGCCAGTCCCGGGGTGGTCCACAATGAGCAGTTCTTC. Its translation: CASPGVVHNEQFF.

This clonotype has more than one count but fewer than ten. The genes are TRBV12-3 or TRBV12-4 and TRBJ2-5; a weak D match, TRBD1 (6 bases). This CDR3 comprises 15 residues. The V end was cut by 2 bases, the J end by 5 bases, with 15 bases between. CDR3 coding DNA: TGTGCCAGCAGTTTATTGGCACAGGGCAGGGAGACCCAGTACTTC. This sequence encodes CASSLLAQGRETQYF.

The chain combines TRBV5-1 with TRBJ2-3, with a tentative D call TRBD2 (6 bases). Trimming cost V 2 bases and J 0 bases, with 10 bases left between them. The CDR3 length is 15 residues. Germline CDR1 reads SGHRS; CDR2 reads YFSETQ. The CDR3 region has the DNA TGCGCCAGCAGCTTAGAACTAGCAAGCACAGATACGCAGTATTTT. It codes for CASSLELASTDTQYF.

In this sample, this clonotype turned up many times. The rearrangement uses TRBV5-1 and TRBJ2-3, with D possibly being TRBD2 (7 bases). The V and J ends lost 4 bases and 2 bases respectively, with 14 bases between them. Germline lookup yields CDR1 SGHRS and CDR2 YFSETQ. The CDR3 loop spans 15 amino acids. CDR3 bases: TGCGCCAGCAGCCCGATAGGGGGGGACACAGATACGCAGTATTTT. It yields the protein CASSPIGGDTDTQYF.

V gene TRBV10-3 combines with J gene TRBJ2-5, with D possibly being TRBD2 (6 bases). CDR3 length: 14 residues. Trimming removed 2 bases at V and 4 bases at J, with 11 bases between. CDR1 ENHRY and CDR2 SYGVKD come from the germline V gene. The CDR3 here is CAISERLDGETQYF. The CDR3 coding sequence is TGTGCCATCAGTGAGAGACTAGACGGAGAGACCCAGTACTTC.

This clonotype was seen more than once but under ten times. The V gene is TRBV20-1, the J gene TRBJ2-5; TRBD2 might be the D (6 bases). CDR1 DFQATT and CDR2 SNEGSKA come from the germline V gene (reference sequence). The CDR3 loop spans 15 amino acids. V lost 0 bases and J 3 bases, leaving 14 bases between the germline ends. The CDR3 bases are TGCAGTGCTAGAGATTCTCTAGCGACAGAAGAGACCCAGTACTTC. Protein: CSARDSLATEETQYF.

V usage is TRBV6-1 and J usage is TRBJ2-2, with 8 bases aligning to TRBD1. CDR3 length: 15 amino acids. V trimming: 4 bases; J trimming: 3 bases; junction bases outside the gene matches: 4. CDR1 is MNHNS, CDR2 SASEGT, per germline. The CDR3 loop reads CASSVMDRDTGELFF. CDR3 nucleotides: TGTGCCAGCAGTGTAATGGACAGGGACACCGGGGAGCTGTTTTTT.

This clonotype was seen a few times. For the CDR3, the DNA is TGTGCCAGCAGTACCCCCGTAGCGGGATTTAATGAGCAGTTCTTC. It codes for CASSTPVAGFNEQFF. V gene TRBV12-3 or TRBV12-4 combines with J gene TRBJ2-1; 8 bases are a match to TRBD2. The CDR3 is 15 residues long. V lost 5 bases, J lost 7 bases, and 10 bases stayed unmatched.

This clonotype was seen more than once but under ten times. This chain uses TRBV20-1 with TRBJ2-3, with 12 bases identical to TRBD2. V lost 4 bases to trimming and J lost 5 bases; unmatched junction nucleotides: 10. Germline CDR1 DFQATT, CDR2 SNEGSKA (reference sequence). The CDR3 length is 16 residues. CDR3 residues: CSAKPSGRAGVDTQYF. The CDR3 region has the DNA TGCAGTGCTAAGCCTAGCGGGAGGGCCGGAGTAGATACGCAGTATTTT.

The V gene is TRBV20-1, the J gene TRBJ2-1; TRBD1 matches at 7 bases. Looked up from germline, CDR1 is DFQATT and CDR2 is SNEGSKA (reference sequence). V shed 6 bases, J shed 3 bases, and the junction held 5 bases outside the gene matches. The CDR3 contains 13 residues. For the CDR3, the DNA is TGCAGTGCCGATGGACAGGACTACAATGAGCAGTTCTTC. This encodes CSADGQDYNEQFF.

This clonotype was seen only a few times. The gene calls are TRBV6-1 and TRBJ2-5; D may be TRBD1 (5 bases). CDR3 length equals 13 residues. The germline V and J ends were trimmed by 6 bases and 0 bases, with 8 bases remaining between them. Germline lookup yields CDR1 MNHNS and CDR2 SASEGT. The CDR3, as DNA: TGTGCCAGCAGCAGGGTCCACCAAGAGACCCAGTACTTC. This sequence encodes CASSRVHQETQYF.

Here the CDR3 DNA reads TGTGCCAGCAACGGGGGGACCTACGAGCAGTACTTC. It codes for CASNGGTYEQYF. J is TRBJ2-7 and V is TRBV25-1; 7 positions agree with TRBD2. The CDR3 runs to 12 residues. J gave up 2 bases and V 7 bases, and 2 bases lay outside the gene matches. The germline V gene encodes CDR1 MGHDK and CDR2 SYGVNS.

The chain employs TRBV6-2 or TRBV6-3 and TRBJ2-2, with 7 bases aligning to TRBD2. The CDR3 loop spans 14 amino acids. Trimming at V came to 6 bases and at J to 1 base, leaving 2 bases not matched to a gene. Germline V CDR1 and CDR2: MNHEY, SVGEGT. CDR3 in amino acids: CASRGLQNTGELFF. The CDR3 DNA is TGTGCCAGCAGGGGACTACAGAACACCGGGGAGCTGTTTTTT.

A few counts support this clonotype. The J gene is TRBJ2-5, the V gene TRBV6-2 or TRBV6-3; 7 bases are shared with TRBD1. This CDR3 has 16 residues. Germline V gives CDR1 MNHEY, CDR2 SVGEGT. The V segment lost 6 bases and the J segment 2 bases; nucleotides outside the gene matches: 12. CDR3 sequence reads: CASRRRPGQPQETQYF. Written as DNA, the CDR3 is TGTGCCAGCAGACGCCGACCGGGACAGCCTCAAGAGACCCAGTACTTC.